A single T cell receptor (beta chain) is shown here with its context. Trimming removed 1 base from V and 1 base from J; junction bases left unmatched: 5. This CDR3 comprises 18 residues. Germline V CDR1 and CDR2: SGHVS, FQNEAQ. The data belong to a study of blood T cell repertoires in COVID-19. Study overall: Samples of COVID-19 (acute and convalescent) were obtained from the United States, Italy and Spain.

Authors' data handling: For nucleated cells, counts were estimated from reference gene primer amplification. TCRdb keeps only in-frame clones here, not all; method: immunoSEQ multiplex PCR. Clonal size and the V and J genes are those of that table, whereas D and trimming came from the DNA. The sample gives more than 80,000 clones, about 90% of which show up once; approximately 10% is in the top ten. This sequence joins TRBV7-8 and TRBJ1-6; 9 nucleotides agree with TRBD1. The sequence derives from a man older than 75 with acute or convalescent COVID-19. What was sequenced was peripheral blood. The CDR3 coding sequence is TGTGCCAGCAGCTTAGTTGTGACAGGGGGGTCCTATAATTCACCCCTCCACTTT. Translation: CASSLVVTGGSYNSPLHF.